This T cell receptor beta chain appears in the sequencing data of a study of beta chain features in type 1 diabetes. Study-wide findings and caveats: There was a possibility that cDNA sequencing over-represented cells with high TCR expression. Resolution of whether HLA type affects TCRB rearrangement was not achieved here. Although PCR might favor shorter templates, it would do so equally in patients and controls.

Comments on this clone: As yet, its antigen is unknown.

Investigators reverse transcribed all isolated RNA, so they sequenced expressed TCRB transcripts. Profiled with immunoSEQ multiplex PCR; TCRdb holds only in-frame clones, not every one. The table has a few hundred thousand clones, less than 35% seen once; the top ten hold 3% to 4%. With V trimmed by 2 bases and J by 4 bases, 5 bases remained unmatched. Germline V gene data show CDR1 as GTSNPN and CDR2 as SVGIG (reference sequence). The CDR3 is 14 amino acids. The TCR originated in a man between 25 and 39 years old in good health. The sample consisted of central memory CD4+ T cells from blood. V gene TRBV30 combines with J gene TRBJ2-1; 7 nucleotides line up with TRBD1. The CDR3 here is CAWSIGQVYNEQFF. The DNA for the CDR3 is TGTGCCTGGAGTATTGGACAGGTATACAATGAGCAGTTCTTC.